What follows are 28 T cell receptor beta chains derived from one specimen sequenced in a study of cytomegalovirus exposure and HLA in healthy donors (dated 2017 in TCRdb). Libraries were prepared through the immunoSEQ multiplex PCR assay. For the multiplex PCR, a mixture combining 60 forward primers for TCR Vbeta segments and 13 reverse primers for TCR Jbeta segments was used. The table comes from immuneACCESS by way of TCRdb, which keeps in-frame sequences with V and J called. Part of the clones is missing from these tables; in studies checked, under half for an unresolved V gene and the rest for unknown reasons. This sample comprises around 230,000 clones, approximately 81% of them detected only once. About 0.22% of the sample is in the top ten clones. Specimen: PBMCs. These receptors were obtained from a girl between 2 and 10 years old in good health and CMV-seronegative.

The V call is TRBV19, the J call TRBJ1-5; 7 nucleotides line up with TRBD1. CDR1 is LNHDA and CDR2 is SQIVND in the germline V gene (reference sequence). V was clipped by 6 bases and J by 3 bases; unmatched bases: 8. The CDR3 has 15 residues. CDR3 sequence reads: CASSPRTGFNQPQHF. CDR3 nucleotides: TGTGCCAGTAGCCCCAGGACAGGTTTCAATCAGCCCCAGCATTTT.

Concerning this clone itself: Other DNA variants within this sample encode the same CDR3. The rearrangement uses TRBV7-8 and TRBJ2-3; D gene ambiguous. V lost 1 base and J lost 5, with 4 bases in between. The CDR3 totals 12 residues. In germline, CDR1 is SGHVS, CDR2 FQNEAQ. The chain's CDR3 is CASSLGRDTQYF. The DNA for the CDR3 is TGTGCCAGCAGCTTAGGTCGAGATACGCAGTATTTT.

This clone was seen only once. CDR3: CASSPSRDGSYEQYF. DNA of the CDR3: TGCGCCAGCAGCCCCTCCAGGGACGGGAGCTACGAGCAGTACTTC. The chain joins TRBV4-1 to TRBJ2-7; D is perhaps TRBD2 (6 bases). CDR1 is MGHRA and CDR2 is YSYEKL in the germline V gene. This CDR3 has 15 residues. The germline V and J ends were trimmed by 4 bases and 3 bases, with 16 bases remaining between them.

The V gene is TRBV29-1, the J gene TRBJ1-3, with D perhaps matching TRBD1 (5 bases). CDR3 length: 15 residues. V gave up 6 bases and J gave up 0 bases, with 15 bases separating them. Germline V gives CDR1 SQVTM, CDR2 ANQGSEA. DNA of the CDR3: TGCAGCGTCACTCGGGGGGGGATCTCTGGAAACACCATATATTTT. Translated, it gives CSVTRGGISGNTIYF.

The DNA for the CDR3 is TGTGCCTGGAGTGTTGGGACAGGTTCCCCCTACGAGCAGTACTTC. Translated, it gives CAWSVGTGSPYEQYF. The chain is built from TRBV30 and TRBJ2-7; 8 bases are a match to TRBD1. CDR3 length: 15 amino acids. Trimming took 0 bases from V and 2 from J; bases not matched to a gene: 6. Germline CDR1 reads GTSNPN; CDR2 reads SVGIG (reference sequence).

The genes are TRBV9 and TRBJ2-7; no clear D gene. V lost 0 bases, J lost 5 bases, and 9 bases lay in between. The CDR3 is made up of 13 amino acids. CDR1 and CDR2 from the germline V gene are SGDLS and YYNGEE. The CDR3 loop reads CASSVATVDEQYF. The CDR3 nucleotides are TGTGCCAGCAGCGTAGCTACAGTTGACGAGCAGTACTTC.

This sequence joins TRBV12-5 and TRBJ1-3; 12 bases align to TRBD1. V was clipped by 1 base and J by 0 bases; unmatched bases: 7. The germline gives CDR1 LGHNT, CDR2 FRNRAP. CDR3 length: 19 residues. The CDR3 protein is CASGLEGTGGIVSGNTIYF. The CDR3 DNA follows: TGTGCTAGTGGTTTGGAGGGGACAGGGGGCATTGTCTCTGGAAACACCATATATTTT.

V gene TRBV11-2 combines with J gene TRBJ2-4; 12 bases map to TRBD1. The germline gives CDR1 SGHAT, CDR2 FQNNGV. V lost 3 bases to trimming and J lost 0 bases; unmatched junction nucleotides: 6. This CDR3 contains 18 residues. CDR3 loop: CASSLGTGGPLAKNIQYF. As DNA, the CDR3 is TGTGCCAGCAGCTTGGGGACAGGGGGCCCTCTAGCCAAAAACATTCAGTACTTC. Looking up the rest from reference TRBV11-2 and TRBJ2-4 gives the full variable domain: EAGVAQSPRYKIIEKRQSVAFWCNPISGHATLYWYQQILGQGPKLLIQFQNNGVVDDSQLPKDRFSAERLKGVDSTLKIQPAKLEDSAVYLCASSLGTGGPLAKNIQYFGAGTRLSVL.

The chain uses TRBV5-4 and TRBJ2-2; D may be TRBD1 (5 bases). CDR3 size: 12 residues. Germline V gives CDR1 SGHNT, CDR2 YYREEE (reference sequence). V shed 7 bases and J shed 5 bases, with 9 bases lying between them. Here the CDR3 reads CASGSGTGELFF. The CDR3 region has the DNA TGTGCCAGCGGGTCAGGGACCGGGGAGCTGTTTTTT. Filled out from reference TRBV5-4 and TRBJ2-2, the complete variable domain reads ETGVTQSPTHLIKTRGQQVTLRCSSQSGHNTVSWYQQALGQGPQFIFQYYREEENGRGNFPPRFSGLQFPNYSSELNVNALELDDSALYLCASGSGTGELFFGEGSRLTVL.

The chain is built from TRBV6-5 and TRBJ2-7, with TRBD1 as a possible D gene (6 bases). The CDR3 totals 13 residues. Trimming took off 5 bases at V and 3 bases at J, with 11 bases between the two ends. Looked up from germline, CDR1 is MNHEY and CDR2 is SVGAGI. The CDR3 nucleotides are TGTGCCAGCAGTGGGGGACATAACTACGAGCAGTACTTC. Residues: CASSGGHNYEQYF.

This clone appeared a few times. The J gene is TRBJ2-2, the V gene TRBV5-4; the match to TRBD2 covers 11 bases. V was clipped by 2 bases and J by 7 bases; unmatched bases: 7. This CDR3 spans 16 amino acids. CDR1 is SGHNT, CDR2 YYREEE, per germline (reference sequence). CDR3: CASSLRNSGGVGELFF. The DNA of the CDR3 is TGTGCCAGCAGCTTAAGGAATAGCGGGGGGGTCGGGGAGCTGTTTTTT.

This clone was observed once. J is TRBJ2-1 and V is TRBV4-1; D gene unclear. The CDR3 is 15 amino acids. Germline CDR1 MGHRA, CDR2 YSYEKL. Trimming took 0 bases from V and 0 from J, leaving 6 bases between them. Here the CDR3 reads CASSQEQLSYNEQFF. The CDR3 DNA follows: TGCGCCAGCAGCCAAGAACAGCTCTCCTACAATGAGCAGTTCTTC.

The rearrangement joins TRBV6-1 to TRBJ2-2; 14 bases match TRBD2. Germline V gene lookup returns CDR1 MNHNS and CDR2 SASEGT. V shed 0 bases, J shed 5 bases, and the junction held 5 bases outside the gene matches. The CDR3 consists of 18 residues. The CDR3 region has the DNA TGTGCCAGCAGTGAAGCCTGGACTAGCGGGAGGTTTACCGGGGAGCTGTTTTTT. Its translation: CASSEAWTSGRFTGELFF.

The chain is built from TRBV7-6 and TRBJ2-1, with 9 bases lining up with TRBD2. Germline lookup yields CDR1 SGHVS and CDR2 FNYEAQ. The CDR3 loop spans 16 amino acids. Losses at the gene ends were 4 bases for V and 6 bases for J; bases not matched to a gene: 10. The CDR3 DNA is TGTGCCAGCAGCTCTCGTGGGGCGGGAGGGAGCAATGAGCAGTTCTTC. Residues: CASSSRGAGGSNEQFF. The whole variable domain, filled in from reference TRBV7-6 and TRBJ2-1, reads GAGVSQSPRYKVTKRGQDVALRCDPISGHVSLYWYRQALGQGPEFLTYFNYEAQQDKSGLPNDRFSAERPEGSISTLTIQRTEQRDSAMYRCASSSRGAGGSNEQFFGPGTRLTVL.

The chain recombines TRBV19 with TRBJ2-3; 13 nucleotides line up with TRBD2. Germline V lookup: CDR1 LNHDA, CDR2 SQIVND (reference sequence). The CDR3 runs 17 residues. V gave up 3 bases and J gave up 3 bases; unmatched junction bases: 6. The CDR3 DNA reads as TGTGCCAGTAGTATTTACGGACTAGCGGGAGAAACAGATACGCAGTATTTT. Translating gives CASSIYGLAGETDTQYF.

The rearrangement uses TRBV19 and TRBJ1-2, with D unclear. This CDR3 is built from 13 residues. CDR1 is LNHDA, CDR2 SQIVND, per germline (reference sequence). Deletions cut 6 bases from V and 3 bases from J, with 11 bases between. CDR3 in amino acids: CASSWAWDYGYTF. Here the CDR3 DNA reads TGTGCCAGTAGCTGGGCCTGGGACTATGGCTACACCTTC.

The chain uses TRBV28 and TRBJ1-1; no firm D call. V lost 7 bases, J lost 5 bases, and 8 bases lay in between. The CDR3 covers 11 residues. Looked up from germline, CDR1 is MDHEN and CDR2 is SYDVKM. The CDR3 region is CASMGGTEAFF. The CDR3, as DNA: TGTGCCAGCATGGGAGGGACTGAAGCTTTCTTT.

V is TRBV2 and J is TRBJ2-2; no clear D gene. Trimming took 2 bases from V and 1 from J, leaving 2 bases between them. Germline V gives CDR1 SNHLY, CDR2 FYNNEI. The CDR3 contains 13 residues. CDR3 coding DNA: TGTGCCAGCAGTGAACAGAACACCGGGGAGCTGTTTTTT. Translated, it gives CASSEQNTGELFF. Based on the CDR3 plus reference TRBV2 and TRBJ2-2, the full variable domain is EPEVTQTPSHQVTQMGQEVILRCVPISNHLYFYWYRQILGQKVEFLVSFYNNEISEKSEIFDDQFSVERPDGSNFTLKIRSTKLEDSAMYFCASSEQNTGELFFGEGSRLTVL.

This chain uses TRBV23-1 with TRBJ1-5; D is perhaps TRBD1 (5 bases). TRBV23-1 is given ORF status, its function remaining uncertain. The length of the CDR3 is 13 residues. The CDR3 region is CGAPTGLNQPQHF. Here the CDR3 DNA reads TGCGGTGCACCTACAGGTTTAAATCAGCCCCAGCATTTT.

V gene TRBV5-1 combines with J gene TRBJ2-1; TRBD1 aligns across 7 bases. The germline V gene encodes CDR1 SGHRS and CDR2 YFSETQ. With 2 bases clipped from V and 4 bases from J, the junction kept 3 bases outside the gene matches. The CDR3 has 14 amino acids. The CDR3 loop reads CASSLSRGYNEQFF. CDR3 in DNA: TGCGCCAGCAGCTTAAGCAGGGGGTACAATGAGCAGTTCTTC.

The chain recombines TRBV4-1 with TRBJ1-6, with TRBD1 matching over 9 bases. This CDR3 contains 18 residues. Per germline, CDR1 MGHRA and CDR2 YSYEKL. V was clipped by 4 bases and J by 3 bases; unmatched bases: 10. The CDR3 DNA is TGCGCCAGCAGCCTACGGGACAGGGCATATTTCTATAATTCACCCCTCCACTTT. Translating gives CASSLRDRAYFYNSPLHF.

This chain connects TRBV5-1 to TRBJ2-5, with a tentative D call TRBD1 (6 bases). CDR1 is SGHRS, CDR2 YFSETQ, per germline. Trimming took off 4 bases at V and 1 base at J, with 14 bases between the two ends. The CDR3 has 15 amino acids. The CDR3: CASSLQPTGQETQYF. In DNA form, the CDR3 reads TGCGCCAGCAGCCTACAACCGACAGGCCAAGAGACCCAGTACTTC.

V and J are TRBV7-2 and TRBJ1-5; D ambiguous. V was pared by 5 bases and J by 6 bases, with 11 bases between. CDR1 and CDR2 from the germline V gene are SGHTA and FQGNSA. The CDR3 is 13 amino acids. CDR3: CASSRPGVQPQHF. The DNA of the CDR3 is TGTGCCAGCAGCCGCCCCGGGGTTCAGCCCCAGCATTTT.

The sample holds a few counts of this clone. The rearrangement joins TRBV9 to TRBJ1-2; D unclear. The CDR3 spans 15 residues. The ends were cut back, 0 bases at V and 5 bases at J, with 14 bases in the middle. Germline V gives CDR1 SGDLS, CDR2 YYNGEE. The CDR3 protein is CASSVAEGRSYGYTF. The CDR3 DNA sequence: TGTGCCAGCAGCGTAGCTGAGGGCAGGAGTTATGGCTACACCTTC.

The rearrangement uses TRBV5-6 and TRBJ2-1; D may be TRBD1 (6 bases). This CDR3 has 16 amino acids. The V end was cut by 2 bases, the J end by 4 bases, with 16 bases between. The germline CDR1 and CDR2 sequences are SGHDT and YYEEEE. CDR3 bases: TGTGCCAGCAGCTTCTTTAGACAGGTTTCTTACAATGAGCAGTTCTTC. Its translation is CASSFFRQVSYNEQFF.

This chain links TRBV5-6 with TRBJ2-5; 7 positions agree with TRBD1. The CDR3 has 14 amino acids. Germline-derived CDR1 and CDR2 are SGHDT and YYEEEE. Losses at the gene ends were 3 bases for V and 4 bases for J; bases not matched to a gene: 6. The CDR3 sequence: CASSSHRGLETQYF. The CDR3 coding sequence is TGTGCCAGCAGCTCCCACAGGGGATTAGAGACCCAGTACTTC.

V and J are TRBV14 and TRBJ1-6, with TRBD1 as a possible D gene (6 bases). Germline CDR1 reads SGHDN; CDR2 reads FVKESK. The germline V and J ends were trimmed by 3 bases and 3 bases, with 12 bases remaining between them. The CDR3 runs to 16 residues. CDR3 in DNA: TGTGCCAGCAGCCATCCCCAGGGGAGCTATAATTCACCCCTCCACTTT. This encodes CASSHPQGSYNSPLHF.

The rearrangement joins TRBV5-8 to TRBJ1-1, with a tentative D call TRBD1 (5 bases). The V and J ends lost 2 bases and 2 bases respectively, with 10 bases between them. Germline values: CDR1 SGHTS, CDR2 YDEGEE. CDR3 size: 14 residues. CDR3 amino acids: CASSLRGGNTEAFF. The CDR3 DNA reads TGTGCCAGCAGCTTACGCGGGGGTAACACTGAAGCTTTCTTT.